A selection of T cell receptor beta chains follows, all from one sample in a study of shared clonotypes between healthy human individuals. Sequencing was performed with immunoSEQ multiplex PCR; in TCRdb, only in-frame clones are kept and a portion is missing. The table records about 2,200,000 clones, just over 90% of them present only once. Material for sequencing was naive CD8+ T cells from PBMCs. All receptors come from a man between 18 and 35 years old in good health. Some clones in this sample may be carry-over from other donors' samples. CDR3s include the opening cysteine and the closing phenylalanine or tryptophan. A D gene is named only where the DNA matches it firmly. Clone size is shown for a subset of rows, as once, few, many or a class of expanded clone.

J | D | V | size | CDR3 | DNA
TRBJ2-7 | NA | TRBV27 | NA | CASSPGADEQYF | TGTGCCAGCAGCCCAGGGGCCGACGAGCAGTACTTC
TRBJ2-7 | NA | TRBV11-2 | NA | CASSRMGEQYF | TGTGCCAGCAGCCGCATGGGCGAGCAGTACTTC
TRBJ1-4 | NA | TRBV6-1 | NA | CASSEIGDQEKLFF | TGTGCCAGCAGTGAAATAGGGGATCAAGAAAAACTGTTTTTT
TRBJ1-4 | NA | TRBV7-6 | NA | CASAPLGEKLFF | TGTGCCAGCGCCCCTCTGGGGGAAAAACTGTTTTTT
TRBJ2-1 | TRBD2 | TRBV10-1 | NA | CASIIVGTSVPNEQFF | TGCGCCAGCATAATCGTGGGGACTAGCGTTCCGAATGAGCAGTTCTTC
TRBJ1-1 | NA | TRBV4-3 | NA | CASSQDRGGGTEAFF | TGCGCCAGCAGCCAAGACCGGGGGGGAGGCACTGAAGCTTTCTTT
TRBJ2-7 | NA | TRBV14 | NA | CASSQRVGVYEQYF | TGTGCCAGCAGCCAAAGGGTCGGGGTGTACGAGCAGTACTTC
TRBJ2-2 | NA | TRBV18 | NA | CASSPPGTPNTGELFF | TGTGCCAGCTCACCACCGGGTACTCCTAACACCGGGGAGCTGTTTTTT
TRBJ2-7 | TRBD2 | TRBV2 | NA | CASSASGGSYEQYF | TGTGCCAGCAGTGCTAGCGGGGGCTCCTACGAGCAGTACTTC
TRBJ1-4 | NA | TRBV2 | NA | CASSEDEKLFF | TGTGCCAGCAGTGAGGATGAAAAACTGTTTTTT
TRBJ2-7 | TRBD1 | TRBV5-1 | NA | CASSLGLDRGLGEQYF | TGCGCCAGCAGCTTGGGTCTGGACAGGGGATTGGGTGAGCAGTACTTC
TRBJ1-1 | NA | TRBV5-6 | NA | CASSYSSATEAFF | TGTGCCAGCAGCTACTCCTCCGCCACTGAAGCTTTCTTT
TRBJ2-1 | TRBD1 | TRBV28 | NA | CASSLSTGTGDHNEQFF | TGTGCCAGCAGTTTATCCACCGGGACAGGGGACCACAATGAGCAGTTCTTC
TRBJ2-7 | TRBD2 | TRBV7-9 | NA | CAGRSAGEGEQYF | TGTGCCGGTAGATCGGCGGGAGAGGGCGAGCAGTACTTC
TRBJ2-1 | NA | TRBV30 | NA | CAWSLVPYNEQFF | TGTGCCTGGAGTCTCGTCCCGTACAATGAGCAGTTCTTC
TRBJ1-1 | NA | TRBV4-2 | NA | CASSQDLGAGNTEAFF | TGTGCCAGCAGCCAAGATCTGGGGGCCGGGAACACTGAAGCTTTCTTT
TRBJ2-7 | NA | TRBV2 | NA | CASSEGQMYEQYF | TGTGCCAGCAGTGAGGGGCAGATGTACGAGCAGTACTTC
TRBJ2-1 | NA | TRBV10-3 | NA | CAISDSNPGVDYNEQFF | TGTGCCATCAGTGATTCGAACCCGGGAGTCGATTACAATGAGCAGTTCTTC
TRBJ1-4 | TRBD1 | TRBV7-9 | NA | CASSYNRGNTNEKLFF | TGTGCCAGCAGCTACAACAGGGGAAATACTAATGAAAAACTGTTTTTT
TRBJ1-1 | NA | TRBV5-8 | NA | CASSWTSHTEAFF | TGTGCCAGCAGCTGGACATCACACACTGAAGCTTTCTTT
TRBJ2-7 | TRBD1 | TRBV6-1 | NA | CASSAQRDRDTYEQYF | TGTGCCAGCAGTGCGCAGAGGGACAGGGACACCTACGAGCAGTACTTC
TRBJ1-2 | NA | TRBV27 | NA | CASSPSVENYGYTF | TGTGCCAGCAGTCCCTCCGTGGAAAACTATGGCTACACCTTC
TRBJ2-3 | NA | TRBV7-9 | NA | CASSSPGTDTQYF | TGTGCCAGCAGCTCACCGGGTACAGATACGCAGTATTTT
TRBJ1-5 | NA | TRBV28 | NA | CASSFQGSTPQHF | TGTGCCAGCAGTTTCCAGGGCTCGACGCCCCAGCATTTT
TRBJ1-2 | NA | TRBV4-1 | once | CASSHQGLKYGYTF | TGCGCCAGCAGCCATCAAGGACTGAAATATGGCTACACCTTC
TRBJ2-1 | NA | TRBV29-1 | NA | CSVESSIVGGSSYNEQFF | TGCAGCGTTGAATCCTCCATAGTCGGCGGTAGCTCCTACAATGAGCAGTTCTTC
TRBJ2-2 | NA | TRBV6-6 | NA | CASTPGWGSETGELFF | TGTGCCAGCACTCCCGGGTGGGGGAGCGAGACCGGGGAGCTGTTTTTT
TRBJ1-2 | NA | TRBV19 | NA | CASRKFALQGYTF | TGTGCCAGTAGAAAATTCGCCCTTCAGGGCTACACCTTC
TRBJ2-7 | NA | TRBV4-1 | NA | CASSQETGPAYEQYF | TGCGCCAGCAGCCAAGAGACAGGACCTGCCTACGAGCAGTACTTC
TRBJ1-2 | NA | TRBV7-2 | NA | CASSLRQPLGF | TGTGCCAGCAGCTTGCGTCAGCCTCTAGGCTTC
TRBJ1-3 | TRBD1 | TRBV29-1 | NA | CSVETRTGLFSGNTIYF | TGCAGCGTTGAAACAAGGACAGGGCTCTTCTCTGGAAACACCATATATTTT
TRBJ1-5 | NA | TRBV11-2 | NA | CASSTPGQPQHF | TGTGCCAGCAGCACCCCCGGTCAGCCCCAGCATTTT
TRBJ2-7 | NA | TRBV30 | NA | CAWSVRFGAYNSYEQYF | TGTGCCTGGAGTGTACGGTTCGGGGCCTACAACTCCTACGAGCAGTACTTC
TRBJ2-5 | TRBD2 | TRBV7-6 | NA | CASSSGAGGRGGETQYF | TGTGCCAGCAGCTCCGGTGCGGGGGGCAGGGGAGGAGAGACCCAGTACTTC
TRBJ1-4 | TRBD1 | TRBV4-3 | NA | CASSQGTGEAKLFF | TGCGCCAGCAGCCAGGGGACAGGGGAGGCAAAACTGTTTTTT
TRBJ2-3 | TRBD2 | TRBV7-2 | NA | CASSLLAGLSTDTQYF | TGTGCCAGCAGCCTACTAGCGGGCCTTAGCACAGATACGCAGTATTTT
TRBJ2-3 | TRBD2 | TRBV27 | NA | CASSLMGLELGYADTQYF | TGTGCCAGCAGTTTAATGGGACTAGAGCTTGGATATGCTGATACGCAGTATTTT
TRBJ1-1 | NA | TRBV7-8 | NA | CASSSPNVRLNTEAFF | TGTGCCAGCAGCTCCCCGAATGTCCGGTTGAACACTGAAGCTTTCTTT
TRBJ1-2 | NA | TRBV2 | NA | CASSEVAIVNGYTF | TGTGCCAGCAGTGAGGTGGCCATTGTCAATGGCTACACCTTC
TRBJ1-1 | NA | TRBV13 | NA | CASSSTGGLYTEAFF | TGTGCCAGCAGCTCAACGGGAGGGCTCTACACTGAAGCTTTCTTT
TRBJ2-1 | NA | TRBV28 | NA | CASTPPQGPGNEQFF | TGTGCCAGCACCCCCCCCCAGGGTCCCGGCAATGAGCAGTTCTTC
TRBJ2-7 | NA | TRBV13 | NA | CASSLDGTSYEQYF | TGTGCCAGCAGCTTAGACGGGACCTCCTACGAGCAGTACTTC
TRBJ2-3 | NA | TRBV7-9 | NA | CASSVLTGGTDTQYF | TGTGCCAGCAGCGTCCTGACAGGTGGCACAGATACGCAGTATTTT
TRBJ1-2 | TRBD1 | TRBV7-2 | NA | CASSPGTGGHGYTF | TGTGCCAGCAGCCCTGGGACAGGGGGCCATGGCTACACCTTC
TRBJ2-3 | TRBD2 | TRBV7-9 | NA | CASSLLALSTDTQYF | TGTGCCAGCAGCCTACTAGCGCTGTCCACAGATACGCAGTATTTT
TRBJ2-1 | NA | TRBV27 | NA | CASSPNPTILSYNEQFF | TGTGCCAGCAGTCCCAACCCGACGATCCTCTCCTACAATGAGCAGTTCTTC
TRBJ2-5 | NA | TRBV4-2 | NA | CASSHRGWTVDEETQYF | TGTGCCAGCAGCCATAGGGGATGGACAGTGGATGAGGAGACCCAGTACTTC
TRBJ2-1 | NA | TRBV27 | NA | CASSLMVGNEQFF | TGTGCCAGCAGTTTGATGGTTGGCAATGAGCAGTTCTTC
TRBJ2-7 | NA | TRBV14 | NA | CASSQGFGTLYEQYF | TGTGCCAGCAGCCAAGGCTTCGGGACTCTCTACGAGCAGTACTTC
TRBJ2-5 | TRBD1 | TRBV9 | NA | CASSVGSRGLVETQYF | TGTGCCAGCAGCGTAGGGTCCAGGGGGCTTGTAGAGACCCAGTACTTC
TRBJ2-7 | NA | TRBV7-2 | NA | CASSLGFGRGPYEQYF | TGTGCCAGCAGCTTAGGGTTTGGCAGGGGCCCCTACGAGCAGTACTTC
TRBJ1-5 | NA | TRBV15 | once | CATSKRVEEPQHF | TGTGCCACCAGCAAAAGGGTGGAGGAGCCCCAGCATTTT
TRBJ2-1 | NA | TRBV28 | NA | CASSPPERDRERSYNEQFF | TGTGCCAGCAGTCCACCTGAACGGGACCGCGAACGCTCCTACAATGAGCAGTTCTTC
TRBJ1-2 | NA | TRBV28 | NA | CASSLDSGLNYGYTF | TGTGCCAGCAGTTTAGATTCAGGGCTCAACTATGGCTACACCTTC
TRBJ2-2 | NA | TRBV27 | once | CASSLSTAHTGELFF | TGTGCCAGCAGTTTATCGACAGCCCATACCGGGGAGCTGTTTTTT